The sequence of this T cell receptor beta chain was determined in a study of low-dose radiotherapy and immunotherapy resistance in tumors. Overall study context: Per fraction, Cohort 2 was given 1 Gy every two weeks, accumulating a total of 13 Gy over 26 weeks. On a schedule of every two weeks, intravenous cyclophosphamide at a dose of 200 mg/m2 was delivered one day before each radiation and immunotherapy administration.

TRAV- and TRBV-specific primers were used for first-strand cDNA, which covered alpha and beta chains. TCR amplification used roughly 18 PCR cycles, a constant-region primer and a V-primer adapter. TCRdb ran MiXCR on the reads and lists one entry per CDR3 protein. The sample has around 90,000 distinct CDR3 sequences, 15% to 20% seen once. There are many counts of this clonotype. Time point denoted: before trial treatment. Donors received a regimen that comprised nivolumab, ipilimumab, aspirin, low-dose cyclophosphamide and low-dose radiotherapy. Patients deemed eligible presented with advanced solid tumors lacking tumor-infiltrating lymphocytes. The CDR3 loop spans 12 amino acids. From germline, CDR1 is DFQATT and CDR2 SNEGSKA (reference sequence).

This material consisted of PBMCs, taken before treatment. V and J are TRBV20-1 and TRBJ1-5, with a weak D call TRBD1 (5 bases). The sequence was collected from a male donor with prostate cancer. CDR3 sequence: CSVGRSNQPQHF. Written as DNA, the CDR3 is TGCAGCGTGGGACGGAGCAATCAGCCCCAGCATTTT.